A single T cell receptor (beta chain) is shown here with its context. This specimen belongs to a study of shared clonotypes between healthy human individuals. All donors were healthy HIV-negative adults lacking recent acute infections or vaccinations. All the donors were Caucasian adults who lived in Nashville, Tennessee. Between the trimmed V and J ends, which lost 2 bases and 2 bases, there was a span of 13 bases. The germline V gene has CDR1 SGHRS and CDR2 YFSETQ. The CDR3 is 15 residues long. Profiled with immunoSEQ multiplex PCR; TCRdb holds only in-frame clones, not every one. The data show roughly 1 million clones, about 84% seen once.

The chain combines TRBV5-1 with TRBJ2-5; D is unclear. This clonotype was sampled from a man between 18 and 29 years old in good health. Some clones in this sample may be carry-over from other donors' samples. The sequenced sample consisted of memory CD4+ T cells from PBMCs. Subset indicated: CD45RA-negative fraction. The CDR3: CASSLWGLGQETQYF. The CDR3 bases are TGCGCCAGCAGCTTATGGGGTCTTGGGCAAGAGACCCAGTACTTC.